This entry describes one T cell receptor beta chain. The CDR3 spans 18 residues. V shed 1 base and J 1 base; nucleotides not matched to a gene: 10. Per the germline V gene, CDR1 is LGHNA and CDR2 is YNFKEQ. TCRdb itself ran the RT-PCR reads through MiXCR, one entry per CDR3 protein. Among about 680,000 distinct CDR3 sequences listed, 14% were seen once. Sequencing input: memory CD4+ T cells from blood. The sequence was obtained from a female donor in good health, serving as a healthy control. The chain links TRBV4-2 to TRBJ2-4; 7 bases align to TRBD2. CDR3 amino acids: CASSQVSSIGRAKNIQYF. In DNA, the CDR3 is TGTGCCAGCAGCCAAGTTTCGTCGATCGGGAGGGCCAAAAACATTCAGTACTTC.